This TCR beta chain came from a study of T cell responses to AZD1222 COVID-19 vaccine. General observations from the study: Recipients of AZD1222 seropositive at baseline numbered only 5 to 7. Scientists sampled the repertoires only once the peak T cell response had passed. The donor group comprised mostly white British people and more females; the analysis possibly underestimated clonal diversity.

Produced via immunoSEQ multiplex PCR; TCRdb's table is partial and in-frame only. Among about 88,000 clones, about nine tenths were seen once, and the ten largest hold approximately 5%. Details on this clone: The antigen is unknown.

There are 13 residues in the CDR3. V shed 5 bases and J shed 2 bases, with 10 bases lying between them. Germline loops: CDR1 SNHLY, CDR2 FYNNEI. The chain has TRBV2 and TRBJ2-7; D gene unclear. This specimen consisted of peripheral blood, obtained 28 days after the second AZD1222 dose. The clonotype originates from an adult who received the AZD1222 COVID-19 vaccine. The CDR3 protein is CASSLGWAYEQYF. The CDR3 DNA sequence: TGTGCCAGCAGTTTGGGGTGGGCCTACGAGCAGTACTTC.